This passage covers 25 T cell receptor beta chains from one sample sequenced in a study of Ad26.COV2.S vaccination and SARS-CoV-2 variants (dated by TCRdb to 2020 to 2022). In light of the paper, this sample's treatment or condition label describes: over 15 received Ad26.COV2.S at low or high dose, single or two shots; about 5 received placebo; per-sample allocation not given. Repertoires of vaccine and placebo recipients were sequenced from samples taken on day 63 after the first injection. The library was produced with the immunoSEQ multiplex PCR assay. TCRdb provides this immuneACCESS table in a form limited to in-frame rearrangements. Some clones are lacking; in checked studies, under half of them reflect an unresolved V gene, and why the rest are absent is not known. The sample table records about 400,000 clones; 83% of these occur just once. Nearly 7.5% of the sample is in the top ten clones.

The specimen comprised peripheral blood, sampled in a trial of Ad26.COV2.S vaccine versus placebo. The receptors here all came from a person aged 18 to 59 who received the Ad26.COV2.S COVID-19 vaccine or a placebo.

This clone was detected only once. V gene TRBV19 combines with J gene TRBJ2-1, with a possible D match to TRBD2 (6 bases). Trimming stripped 0 bases from V and 1 base from J, with 16 bases between. This CDR3 region has 18 residues. Germline-derived CDR1 and CDR2 are LNHDA and SQIVND (reference sequence). Written as DNA, the CDR3 is TGTGCCAGTAGTATAGATAGTGCGGGATTCCAATCCTACAATGAGCAGTTCTTC. This translates into CASSIDSAGFQSYNEQFF.

The chain recombines TRBV9 with TRBJ1-3; no reliable D call. The CDR3 is made up of 19 amino acids. From germline, CDR1 is SGDLS and CDR2 YYNGEE. V was trimmed by 2 bases and J by 0 bases, leaving 21 bases between them. CDR3 in DNA: TGTGCCAGCAGCGTCTCCCGGGTTGGAAGCGACTACTCTGGAAACACCATATATTTT. Its translation is CASSVSRVGSDYSGNTIYF.

The chain links TRBV7-9 to TRBJ2-2; D gene unclear. Trimming cost V 5 bases and J 1 base, with 8 bases left between them. CDR1 SEHNR and CDR2 FQNEAQ come from the germline V gene (reference sequence). This CDR3 region has 14 residues. The chain's CDR3 is CASSPIRNTGELFF. The CDR3 DNA reads as TGTGCCAGCAGCCCAATCCGGAACACCGGGGAGCTGTTTTTT.

The chain employs TRBV19 and TRBJ2-6; no firm D call. Trimming left V 3 bases short and J 0 bases short, with 9 bases between. Germline-derived CDR1 and CDR2 are LNHDA and SQIVND (reference sequence). This CDR3 has 16 residues. CDR3 sequence reads: CASSIGGFSGANVLTF. In DNA form, the CDR3 reads TGTGCCAGTAGTATCGGCGGCTTCTCTGGGGCCAACGTCCTGACTTTC.

V is TRBV7-8 and J is TRBJ2-5, with D possibly TRBD2 on 6 matching bases. This CDR3 is 14 amino acids long. V lost 3 bases to trimming and J lost 2 bases, with 10 bases between them. The germline V gene encodes CDR1 SGHVS and CDR2 FQNEAQ. The DNA for the CDR3 is TGTGCCAGCAGCTTCCGTAGCGGACAAGAGACCCAGTACTTC. It is translated as CASSFRSGQETQYF.

This chain uses TRBV24-1 with TRBJ2-3, with 10 bases fitting TRBD2. From germline, CDR1 is KGHDR and CDR2 SFDVKD. Unmatched junction bases numbered 8, after V lost 2 bases and J lost 4 bases. CDR3 length equals 17 residues. The CDR3 DNA is TGTGCCACCAGTGATTCTGGTAGCGGGGGGAGAGCAGATACGCAGTATTTT. Amino acid sequence: CATSDSGSGGRADTQYF.

The chain joins TRBV3-1 (or the pseudogene TRBV3-2) to TRBJ2-3; 7 nucleotides line up with TRBD2. With 4 bases clipped from V and 8 bases from J, the junction kept 3 bases outside the gene matches. The CDR3 is made up of 12 amino acids. From germline, CDR1 is LGHDT and CDR2 YNNKEL (reference sequence). The CDR3 sequence: CASSPGEGTQYF. In nucleotides, the CDR3 is TGTGCCAGCAGCCCCGGGGAGGGTACGCAGTATTTT.

This chain joins TRBV6-6 and TRBJ2-7; D possibly corresponds to TRBD2 (6 bases). The germline V gene has CDR1 MNHNY and CDR2 SVGAGI (reference sequence). The CDR3 length is 15 residues. Trimming shortened V by 6 bases and J by 2 bases, and 17 bases separated the two germline ends. In DNA form, the CDR3 reads TGTGCCAGCAGCCCCCCGGGGGATGGCGCCTACGAGCAGTACTTC. Its protein product is CASSPPGDGAYEQYF.

This rearrangement joins TRBV21-1 to TRBJ2-1; the D call TRBD2 from the table was never checked on the DNA. TRBV21-1 is shown as a pseudogene. This CDR3 region has 18 residues. CDR3: CASSATPSYPRGYNEQFF. The DNA of the CDR3 is TGTGCCAGCAGCGCGACCCCTAGCTATCCACGGGGCTACAATGAGCAGTTCTTC.

The V call is TRBV4-1, the J call TRBJ2-3, with TRBD1 matching over 7 bases. The CDR3 has 16 amino acids. With V trimmed by 6 bases and J by 0 bases, 9 bases remained unmatched. The V gene's germline CDR1 is MGHRA and CDR2 YSYEKL. The CDR3 spells CASSKGAIPSTDTQYF. The CDR3 DNA reads TGCGCCAGCAGTAAGGGGGCTATTCCTAGCACAGATACGCAGTATTTT.

The J gene is TRBJ1-2, the V gene TRBV24-1; 7 nucleotides align to TRBD1. V shed 5 bases, J shed 9 bases, and the junction held 17 bases outside the gene matches. The CDR3 runs to 16 residues. The germline V gene has CDR1 KGHDR and CDR2 SFDVKD. CDR3 in DNA: TGTGCCACCAGTGGAGGGGGCGGCAGGGCCCTTTTGAGCTACACCTTC. This encodes CATSGGGGRALLSYTF.

A single count supports this clone. J is TRBJ2-3 and V is TRBV20-1; TRBD1 agrees at 8 bases. V shed 3 bases, J shed 3 bases, and the junction held 8 bases outside the gene matches. Per the germline V gene, CDR1 is DFQATT and CDR2 is SNEGSKA (reference sequence). The CDR3 totals 15 residues. The CDR3 reads CSASRAGGATDTQYF. The CDR3 DNA reads as TGCAGTGCTAGTCGGGCAGGGGGCGCAACAGATACGCAGTATTTT.

The genes are TRBV4-1 and TRBJ1-2, with D possibly TRBD1 on 6 matching bases. The CDR3 contains 13 residues. V shed 4 bases and J shed 5 bases, with 11 bases lying between them. Germline-derived CDR1 and CDR2 are MGHRA and YSYEKL. The CDR3 DNA reads TGCGCCAGCAGCCGGACAGCTGCGTATGGCTACACCTTC. Translating gives CASSRTAAYGYTF.

The chain carries TRBV15 and TRBJ2-7; D gene unclear. The germline CDR1 and CDR2 sequences are LNHNV and YYDKDF (reference sequence). V shed 0 bases and J shed 3 bases, with 6 bases lying between them. This CDR3 comprises 13 residues. The CDR3 protein is CATSRDMVYEQYF. The CDR3 coding sequence is TGTGCCACCAGCAGAGATATGGTCTACGAGCAGTACTTC. Full variable domain (rest looked up from reference TRBV15 and TRBJ2-7): DAMVIQNPRYQVTQFGKPVTLSCSQTLNHNVMYWYQQKSSQAPKLLFHYYDKDFNNEADTPDNFQSRRPNTSFCFLDIRSPGLGDTAMYLCATSRDMVYEQYFGPGTRLTVT.

The chain has TRBV5-1 and TRBJ1-1; tentatively, D is TRBD1 (6 bases). Germline CDR1 is SGHRS and CDR2 is YFSETQ. CDR3 length: 14 amino acids. The V and J ends lost 1 base and 2 bases respectively, with 9 bases between them. The DNA for the CDR3 is TGCGCCAGCAGCTTGACAGGGCGAAACACTGAAGCTTTCTTT. Encoded protein: CASSLTGRNTEAFF.

V is TRBV10-3 and J is TRBJ2-1; D may be TRBD2 (7 bases). The CDR3 totals 16 residues. Germline V CDR1 and CDR2: ENHRY, SYGVKD. V was shortened by 4 bases and J by 9 bases, with 22 bases between the two germline ends. The CDR3 DNA sequence: TGTGCCATCAGTGGCCTCGGGGGGCGATTGGACGGTGAGCAGTTCTTC. Its translation is CAISGLGGRLDGEQFF.

The V gene is TRBV12-5, the J gene TRBJ2-2; 10 bases fit TRBD2. After removal of 6 bases from V and 5 bases from J, the junction contained 24 bases not matched to a gene. Germline loops: CDR1 LGHNT, CDR2 FRNRAP. The CDR3 runs to 21 residues. This chain's CDR3 is CASGRDWTGTSAWGVTGELFF. The DNA for the CDR3 is TGTGCTAGTGGCCGAGACTGGACCGGGACTAGCGCCTGGGGGGTAACCGGGGAGCTGTTTTTT.

The V and J genes are TRBV9 and TRBJ1-5; 7 bases are shared with TRBD1. After removal of 5 bases from V and 7 bases from J, the junction contained 9 bases not matched to a gene. Germline assignment: CDR1 SGDLS and CDR2 YYNGEE. This CDR3 spans 14 amino acids. The CDR3 loop is CASSFTGAGQPQHF. The CDR3 bases are TGTGCCAGCAGTTTTACAGGGGCGGGACAGCCCCAGCATTTT.

The chain links TRBV4-1 to TRBJ1-6, with D maybe TRBD1 (5 bases). The CDR3 loop spans 14 amino acids. Trimming pared 1 base from V and 7 bases from J, leaving 8 bases between. Germline V gives CDR1 MGHRA, CDR2 YSYEKL. In nucleotides, the CDR3 is TGCGCCAGCAGCCAAGTCGAGGGGAATTCACCCCTCCACTTT. As protein: CASSQVEGNSPLHF.

The chain combines TRBV7-6 with TRBJ2-2; D gene ambiguous. Germline V CDR1 and CDR2: SGHVS, FNYEAQ. The V end was cut by 3 bases, the J end by 7 bases, with 9 bases between. The CDR3 loop spans 13 amino acids. In DNA form, the CDR3 reads TGTGCCAGCAGCTTGGATCGGCACGGGGAGCTGTTTTTT. This codes for CASSLDRHGELFF.

V is TRBV6-5 and J is TRBJ1-4; D remains unclear. CDR1 and CDR2 from the germline V gene are MNHEY and SVGAGI. The CDR3 runs to 14 residues. Trimming removed 6 bases at V and 6 bases at J, with 14 bases between. The CDR3 sequence: CASRPAGGDEKLFF. The CDR3 region has the DNA TGTGCCAGCAGACCCGCCGGTGGCGATGAAAAACTGTTTTTT.

The chain has TRBV7-2 and TRBJ2-1; D is uncertain. Germline V gives CDR1 SGHTA, CDR2 FQGNSA. Trimming took off 5 bases at V and 0 bases at J, with 11 bases between the two ends. This CDR3 spans 15 amino acids. The CDR3 DNA reads TGTGCCAGCAGCCAAACAGTCAGCTCCTACAATGAGCAGTTCTTC. Translated: CASSQTVSSYNEQFF. Complete variable domain (other parts from reference TRBV7-2 and TRBJ2-1): GAGVSQSPSNKVTEKGKDVELRCDPISGHTALYWYRQSLGQGLEFLIYFQGNSAPDKSGLPSDRFSAERTGGSVSTLTIQRTQQEDSAVYLCASSQTVSSYNEQFFGPGTRLTVL.

This clone occurred a few times. This chain links TRBV3-1 (or the pseudogene TRBV3-2) with TRBJ1-1, with 8 positions matching TRBD1. Germline V CDR1 and CDR2: LGHDT, YNNKEL (reference sequence). The V segment lost 5 bases and the J segment 1 base; nucleotides outside the gene matches: 0. The CDR3 sequence is 13 residues long. The CDR3 loop is CASSDRGNTEAFF. The CDR3 nucleotides read TGTGCCAGCAGCGACAGGGGGAACACTGAAGCTTTCTTT.

In this sample, this clone turned up a few times. CDR3 loop: CASSSAGRLLGYTF. For the CDR3, the DNA is TGTGCCAGCAGTTCAGCGGGACGGCTTTTGGGCTACACCTTC. The chain combines TRBV6-6 with TRBJ1-2, with a possible D match to TRBD1 (5 bases). The CDR3 length is 14 residues. In germline, CDR1 is MNHNY, CDR2 SVGAGI (reference sequence). Trimming pared 4 bases from V and 8 bases from J, leaving 17 bases between.

CDR3 sequence (DNA): TGTGCCAGCTCACCACCGGGGGACTACCCCCCCTACGAGCAGTACTTC. It yields the protein CASSPPGDYPPYEQYF. The rearrangement links TRBV18 to TRBJ2-7; 7 bases fit TRBD2. The CDR3 is 16 amino acids. Germline-derived CDR1 and CDR2 are KGHSH and LQKENI. Unmatched junction bases numbered 7, after V lost 0 bases and J lost 2 bases.